The rows below give T cell receptor beta chains drawn from one sample of a study of identical twins. MiXCR was run by TCRdb on the 5' RACE reads, yielding one entry per CDR3 protein. The table records 700,000 or so distinct CDR3 sequences, around 8.6% of them present only once. The same sample was also used in a study of yellow fever vaccine responses in identical twins.

The specimen was PBMCs. These receptor sequences come from a woman aged 18-29 years in good health. Both conserved end residues are part of each CDR3. The D gene is left open where the match is weak. Clone size is not always given. Where it is, it says once, few, many or a class for expanded clones.

J,size,V,D,DNA,CDR3
TRBJ1-6,-,TRBV27,TRBD1,TGTGCCAAACATTACAGGAGGGGGCGATGGAATTCACCCCTCCACTTT,CAKHYRRGRWNSPLHF
TRBJ2-5,few,TRBV12-3/TRBV12-4,-,TGTGCCAGCAGTTTCGGGGACTCCCTGTGGGAGACCCAGTACTTC,CASSFGDSLWETQYF
TRBJ2-7,-,TRBV15,-,TGTGCCACCAGCAGAGATTTAGGTGACGAGCAGTACTTC,CATSRDLGDEQYF
TRBJ2-5,few,TRBV5-6,-,TGTGCCAGCAGCTTGCGGCCTGTTGAGACCCAGTACTTC,CASSLRPVETQYF
TRBJ2-7,few,TRBV29-1,-,TGCAGCGTACGGGACACGTCCTACGAGCAGTACTTC,CSVRDTSYEQYF
TRBJ2-1,many,TRBV15,-,TGTGCCACCAGCAGAGATCGAGGCACTAGGCAGTTCTTC,CATSRDRGTRQFF
TRBJ2-7,few,TRBV30,-,TGTGCCTGGAGTGGTACGGACCCTGGGGCCTACGAGCAGTACTTC,CAWSGTDPGAYEQYF
TRBJ2-3,-,TRBV28,TRBD2,TGTGCCAGCAGTTTGGTACTAGCGGGAGATGTTGGAGATACGCAGTATTTT,CASSLVLAGDVGDTQYF
TRBJ1-2,many,TRBV5-1,-,TGCGCCAGCAGCTGGGGGATCGGGACAACTAACTATGGCTACACCTTC,CASSWGIGTTNYGYTF
TRBJ2-3,many,TRBV7-9,-,TGTGCCAGCAGCTTGACCTCCCCAGATACGCAGTATTTT,CASSLTSPDTQYF
TRBJ2-3,few,TRBV6-5,-,TGTGCCAGCAGTTACTCCTCACTAAGTGCTGGCACAGATACGCAGTATTTT,CASSYSSLSAGTDTQYF
TRBJ2-7,-,TRBV27,TRBD1,TGTGCCAGCAGCTACGGGACAGGCCTTACCTACGAGCAGTACTTC,CASSYGTGLTYEQYF
TRBJ2-1,-,TRBV4-1,-,TGCGCCAGCAGCCAAGACGGGAGTCTAGGGTTATACAATGAGCAGTTCTTC,CASSQDGSLGLYNEQFF
TRBJ2-1,many,TRBV4-3,-,TGCGCCAGCAGCCAAGATAAGATGACCGGGCAGTTCTTC,CASSQDKMTGQFF
TRBJ2-5,few,TRBV28,TRBD2,TGTGCCAGCAGTTTCGGGGGGGCGCAAGAGACCCAGTACTTC,CASSFGGAQETQYF
TRBJ2-2,few,TRBV28,TRBD1,TGTGCCAGTTACAGGGGTGACGGGGAGCTGTTTTTT,CASYRGDGELFF
TRBJ2-3,few,TRBV27,-,TGTGCCAGCAGTTTATATCGTGGGAAGCCAGATACGCAGTATTTT,CASSLYRGKPDTQYF
TRBJ2-1,few,TRBV25-1,TRBD2,TGTGCCAGCAGTGAATGGGTAGCGGGGCTCCGCTACAATGAGCAGTTCTTC,CASSEWVAGLRYNEQFF
TRBJ2-7,-,TRBV4-1,TRBD1,TGCGCCAGCAGCCAAGATCGGTCGACAGGGATCGGCTACGAGCAGTACTTC,CASSQDRSTGIGYEQYF
TRBJ2-7,-,TRBV11-2,TRBD2,TGTGCCAGCAGCTTAGATCTCGGGACTAGCGGGTACTACGAGCAGTACTTC,CASSLDLGTSGYYEQYF
TRBJ1-1,many,TRBV7-3,-,TGTGCCAGCAGCTTACAAGAATACACTGAAGCTTTCTTT,CASSLQEYTEAFF
TRBJ2-2,few,TRBV7-9,-,TGTGCCAGCCCCTCGGATAGGGTAAACACCGGGGAGCTGTTTTTT,CASPSDRVNTGELFF
TRBJ2-3,few,TRBV7-2,TRBD2,TGTGCCAGCAAGCGGGGGGGCCAAGATACGCAGTATTTT,CASKRGGQDTQYF
TRBJ2-7,-,TRBV12-3/TRBV12-4,-,TGTGCCAGCAGTCCCCGGGGGGGACAGGGATACGAGCAGTACTTC,CASSPRGGQGYEQYF
TRBJ2-3,few,TRBV15,TRBD2,TGTGCCACCAGTACTAGCGGGGGGGCGACAGATACGCAGTATTTT,CATSTSGGATDTQYF
TRBJ2-7,few,TRBV5-1,TRBD2,TGCGCCAGCAGCTTGGTTGGGACTAGCGGCAACGAGCAGTACTTC,CASSLVGTSGNEQYF
TRBJ2-7,many,TRBV11-2,TRBD2,TGTGCCAGCAGTCCAACACCGGGACTAGCGGGGGGCCGTCTCTACGAGCAGTACTTC,CASSPTPGLAGGRLYEQYF
TRBJ2-7,many,TRBV7-9,TRBD2,TGTGCCAGCAGCTCACTAGCGGGAGGTTGGTACGAGCAGTACTTC,CASSSLAGGWYEQYF
TRBJ2-3,many,TRBV3-1,TRBD1,TGTGCCAGCAGCTACGGACAGGGCCCTTCAGATACGCAGTATTTT,CASSYGQGPSDTQYF
TRBJ2-3,-,TRBV12-3/TRBV12-4,-,TGTGCCAGCAGTTTCAGACACCTCACAGATACGCAGTATTTT,CASSFRHLTDTQYF
TRBJ1-6,few,TRBV6-1,TRBD1,TGTGCCAGCAGGACAGGGCACGATTCACCCCTCCACTTT,CASRTGHDSPLHF
TRBJ2-1,few,TRBV27,TRBD2,TGTGCCAGCAGTCTGGATCGACTAGCGAGGGGCAATGAGCAGTTCTTC,CASSLDRLARGNEQFF
TRBJ2-3,few,TRBV20-1,-,TGCAGTGCTAGAGCCGAGCTAAGCACAGATACGCAGTATTTT,CSARAELSTDTQYF
TRBJ2-1,few,TRBV4-1,-,TGCGCCAGCAGACCCCGGGACTCCGGGTTCCATGAGCAGTTCTTC,CASRPRDSGFHEQFF
TRBJ2-5,few,TRBV7-2,-,TGTGCCAGCAGCTTAGCCGGCAGTTTCCGAGAGACCCAGTACTTC,CASSLAGSFRETQYF
TRBJ2-1,few,TRBV7-6,-,TGTGCCAGCAGCTTAATGGGAGCGGAGAACTACAATGAGCAGTTCTTC,CASSLMGAENYNEQFF
TRBJ1-2,-,TRBV29-1,TRBD1,TGCAGCGTTGGGAGGGAGGACAGGGGGAACTATGGCTACACCTTC,CSVGREDRGNYGYTF
TRBJ1-4,-,TRBV20-1,TRBD1,TGCAGTGCAACACAGGGGGCCAAAGAAAAACTGTTTTTT,CSATQGAKEKLFF
TRBJ2-1,-,TRBV9,TRBD2,TGTGCCAGCAGCGTAGGGACTAGCGGGGGGGTTTGGCAGTTCTTC,CASSVGTSGGVWQFF
TRBJ2-7,-,TRBV12-3/TRBV12-4,-,TGTGCCAGCAGACGGATCGGCCTAGCCTACGAGCAGTACTTC,CASRRIGLAYEQYF
TRBJ2-2,many,TRBV12-3/TRBV12-4,-,TGTGCCAGCAGCAGACAATCCGGGGAGCTGTTTTTT,CASSRQSGELFF
TRBJ2-1,-,TRBV11-2,-,TGTGCCAGCAGCTTATCCGGGGAACCCCAAGGGCAGTTCTTC,CASSLSGEPQGQFF
TRBJ2-7,many,TRBV6-2/TRBV6-3,TRBD2,TGTGCCAGCAGTTTCCAACTAGCGGGGGACCCCGAGCAGTACTTC,CASSFQLAGDPEQYF
TRBJ1-1,-,TRBV7-3,TRBD1,TGTGCCAGCAGCTTCGGGACAGGTCAAGCTTTCTTT,CASSFGTGQAFF
TRBJ2-3,-,TRBV9,TRBD2,TGTGCCAGCAGCGCGAAGACTAGCGGGGGGAAGACAGATACGCAGTATTTT,CASSAKTSGGKTDTQYF
TRBJ1-3,-,TRBV28,-,TGTGCCATTCGGGACGCGGGTTTAGGAAACACCATATATTTT,CAIRDAGLGNTIYF
TRBJ2-3,few,TRBV7-9,TRBD1,TGTGCCAGCAGCAAACCCTCGGGACAGGGGGACACAGATACGCAGTATTTT,CASSKPSGQGDTDTQYF
TRBJ2-1,-,TRBV11-2,-,TGTGCCAGCAGCTTACGAGCCCCGGGAATCTCGGCCTACAATGAGCAGTTCTTC,CASSLRAPGISAYNEQFF